The 29 T cell receptor beta chains below were found in one sample sequenced in a study of a mutant IDH1 vaccine in newly diagnosed glioma (dated by TCRdb to the early 2020s). No antigen has been assigned to these receptors. Libraries were prepared through the immunoSEQ multiplex PCR assay. Sourced from immuneACCESS, this table was stored by TCRdb with only in-frame sequences that have V and J called. A share of the clones is absent; for the studies checked, an unresolved V gene accounts for under half, and the remainder has no known explanation. This sample lists fewer than 75,000 clones; less than 85% were detected once. The ten most abundant clones make up about 8.2% of the sample. The time point tag for this specimen amounts to: week 11, during vaccination. Every vaccine dose consisted of 300 ug of a 20-mer mutant IDH1 peptide in Montanide, administered subcutaneously together with topical imiquimod.

The sample in question was PBMCs, obtained from a glioma patient whose treatment included an IDH1 peptide vaccine. The receptors come from a woman aged 45-65 years with glioma.

The chain combines TRBV5-1 with TRBJ1-1; D unclear. Germline assignment: CDR1 SGHRS and CDR2 YFSETQ. V shed 2 bases and J shed 2 bases, with 10 bases lying between them. The CDR3 spans 14 residues. The CDR3: CASSLTDPNTEAFF. Written as DNA, the CDR3 is TGCGCCAGCAGCTTAACAGATCCTAACACTGAAGCTTTCTTT.

V and J are TRBV6-5 and TRBJ2-7, with 11 bases lining up with TRBD1. V was clipped by 6 bases and J by 0 bases; unmatched bases: 4. The CDR3 length is 15 residues. Germline values: CDR1 MNHEY, CDR2 SVGAGI. The CDR3 region is CASRGTGGSSYEQYF. The CDR3 region has the DNA TGTGCCAGCAGGGGGACAGGGGGGAGCTCCTACGAGCAGTACTTC.

The chain employs TRBV15 and TRBJ1-2; D is undetermined. The V end lost 0 bases, the J end lost 4 bases, and 12 bases lay between the germline ends. Germline V gene lookup returns CDR1 LNHNV and CDR2 YYDKDF (reference sequence). The CDR3 is made up of 15 amino acids. The CDR3 DNA follows: TGTGCCACCAGCAGAGATCGGAACAGCCCCTATGGCTACACCTTC. The encoded protein is CATSRDRNSPYGYTF.

The table lists this clone with a count of one. The rearrangement uses TRBV28 and TRBJ2-7, with 8 bases aligning to TRBD1. This CDR3 spans 15 amino acids. CDR1 and CDR2 (germline): MDHEN, SYDVKM. Germline trimming cut 4 bases from V and 4 bases from J; bases unmatched to any gene: 9. For the CDR3, the DNA is TGTGCCAGCAGTTCGCGGACAGGGCTAAGATACGAGCAGTACTTC. The encoded protein is CASSSRTGLRYEQYF.

This sequence joins TRBV5-8 and TRBJ1-5, with D unresolved. The CDR3 is 13 residues long. Germline V gene lookup returns CDR1 SGHTS and CDR2 YDEGEE. V lost 2 bases and J lost 3, with 6 bases in between. The CDR3 sequence: CASSFDDNQPQHF. CDR3 DNA: TGTGCCAGCAGCTTTGACGACAATCAGCCCCAGCATTTT.

The CDR3 nucleotides read TGTGCCAGCAGCTTAGGTAATTCACCCCTCCACTTT. Protein product: CASSLGNSPLHF. The rearrangement joins TRBV7-9 to TRBJ1-6, with D unclear. The V end lost 1 base, the J end lost 6 bases, and 1 base lay between the germline ends. The germline V gene encodes CDR1 SEHNR and CDR2 FQNEAQ (reference sequence). The CDR3 is 12 residues long.

The chain is built from TRBV6-5 and TRBJ1-2, with D unclear. This CDR3 is 12 amino acids long. Between the trimmed V and J ends, which lost 4 bases and 0 bases, there was a span of 3 bases. Germline V gene sequence: CDR1 MNHEY, CDR2 SVGAGI. The CDR3 is CASSSSNYGYTF. CDR3 bases: TGTGCCAGCAGTTCTTCTAACTATGGCTACACCTTC.

The chain uses TRBV5-4 and TRBJ1-6; D remains unclear. Germline values: CDR1 SGHNT, CDR2 YYREEE (reference sequence). Trimming left V 0 bases short and J 2 bases short, with 12 bases between. The CDR3 runs 17 residues. CDR3 loop: CASSLGSGGTYNSPLHF. Here the CDR3 DNA reads TGTGCCAGCAGCTTGGGGTCAGGAGGGACCTATAATTCACCCCTCCACTTT.

This rearrangement joins TRBV19 to TRBJ1-3; D unresolved. V lost 5 bases and J 0 bases, leaving 11 bases between the germline ends. Looked up from germline, CDR1 is LNHDA and CDR2 is SQIVND (reference sequence). The CDR3 totals 15 residues. The CDR3 DNA reads TGTGCCAGTAGTCGTATGAAGAGCTCTGGAAACACCATATATTTT. Protein product: CASSRMKSSGNTIYF.

The chain links TRBV10-1 to TRBJ2-6; no clear D gene. The CDR3 runs 16 residues. V lost 5 bases, J lost 0 bases, and 11 bases lay in between. Germline-derived CDR1 and CDR2 are WNHNN and SYGVQD (reference sequence). CDR3 amino acids: CASSPGSGSGANVLTF. The CDR3 DNA sequence: TGCGCCAGCAGTCCCGGGTCGGGCTCTGGGGCCAACGTCCTGACTTTC.

A note on this clone: In the same sample, other DNA sequences code for this CDR3. The chain couples TRBV5-1 to TRBJ1-1; 9 nucleotides match TRBD1. The CDR3 runs to 14 residues. Germline V lookup: CDR1 SGHRS, CDR2 YFSETQ. V was pared by 4 bases and J by 5 bases, with 6 bases of the junction left unmatched. The CDR3 DNA follows: TGCGCCAGCAGCGCGCACAGGGGGCGGACTGAAGCTTTCTTT. Translation: CASSAHRGRTEAFF. The entire variable domain, with the rest obtained from reference TRBV5-1 and TRBJ1-1, is as follows: KAGVTQTPRYLIKTRGQQVTLSCSPISGHRSVSWYQQTPGQGLQFLFEYFSETQRNKGNFPGRFSGRQFSNSRSEMNVSTLELGDSALYLCASSAHRGRTEAFFGQGTRLTVV.

The rearrangement joins TRBV30 to TRBJ1-5; TRBD1 matches 10 bases. Germline loops: CDR1 GTSNPN, CDR2 SVGIG (reference sequence). The V segment lost 1 base and the J segment 6 bases; nucleotides outside the gene matches: 15. This CDR3 has 18 amino acids. The CDR3, as DNA: TGTGCCTGGAGTGGAGACAGGGGGCGCAGGACGCCGGGTCAGCCCCAGCATTTT. Protein product: CAWSGDRGRRTPGQPQHF. The full variable domain, in which reference TRBV30 and TRBJ1-5 provide the parts outside the CDR3, is SQTIHQWPATLVQPVGSPLSLECTVEGTSNPNLYWYRQAAGRGLQLLFYSVGIGQISSEVPQNLSASRPQDRQFILSSKKLLLSDSGFYLCAWSGDRGRRTPGQPQHFGDGTRLSIL.

The rearrangement links TRBV5-1 to TRBJ1-2; D unclear. The CDR3 totals 13 residues. Germline-derived CDR1 and CDR2 are SGHRS and YFSETQ. Trimming stripped 0 bases from V and 3 bases from J, with 6 bases between. In DNA form, the CDR3 reads TGCGCCAGCAGCTTGGAAAGGGACTATGGCTACACCTTC. It specifies CASSLERDYGYTF.

Only one count was recorded for this clone. The chain combines TRBV6-1 with TRBJ1-6; TRBD1 might be the D (6 bases). The CDR3 spans 15 residues. Looked up from germline, CDR1 is MNHNS and CDR2 is SASEGT. The V gene lost 3 bases and the J gene lost 6 bases, with 12 bases spanning the gap. CDR3 nucleotide sequence: TGTGCCAGCAGTGATAGACAGGCCTTTAATTCACCCCTCCACTTT. This codes for CASSDRQAFNSPLHF.

V gene TRBV6-1 combines with J gene TRBJ2-5; TRBD2 aligns across 12 bases. V shed 2 bases, J shed 4 bases, and the junction held 2 bases outside the gene matches. The CDR3 length is 15 residues. The germline V gene encodes CDR1 MNHNS and CDR2 SASEGT. The CDR3 DNA reads as TGTGCCAGCAGTGAACTAGCGGGGGGGCCAGAGACCCAGTACTTC. This codes for CASSELAGGPETQYF.

This chain links TRBV6-5 with TRBJ1-5; tentatively, D is TRBD1 (5 bases). Germline values: CDR1 MNHEY, CDR2 SVGAGI. The ends were cut back, 0 bases at V and 7 bases at J, with 13 bases in the middle. This CDR3 contains 15 residues. CDR3 sequence (DNA): TGTGCCAGCAGTTACTCCCCCCAGAAGGGGCAGCCCCAGCATTTT. Residues: CASSYSPQKGQPQHF.

This chain links TRBV14 with TRBJ1-1; TRBD1 is a possible D gene (5 bases). There are 14 residues in the CDR3. The germline V and J ends were trimmed by 4 bases and 4 bases, with 13 bases remaining between them. Germline V lookup: CDR1 SGHDN, CDR2 FVKESK. CDR3 nucleotide sequence: TGTGCCAGCAGCCCTCGACTGAGGGGCACTGAAGCTTTCTTT. As protein: CASSPRLRGTEAFF.

The chain employs TRBV7-9 and TRBJ1-2; D is ambiguous. Germline CDR1 and CDR2: SEHNR and FQNEAQ (reference sequence). This CDR3 contains 13 residues. Between the trimmed V and J ends, which lost 4 bases and 5 bases, there was a span of 11 bases. For the CDR3, the DNA is TGTGCCAGCAGCTCCCGAAGATTTTATGGCTACACCTTC. Amino acids: CASSSRRFYGYTF.

The rearrangement uses TRBV5-1 and TRBJ1-4, with no clear D. The germline CDR1 and CDR2 sequences are SGHRS and YFSETQ. This CDR3 has 13 amino acids. Trimming took off 1 base at V and 12 bases at J, with 13 bases between the two ends. Here the CDR3 reads CASSLRTDGQLFF. Written as DNA, the CDR3 is TGCGCCAGCAGCTTGAGGACCGACGGACAACTGTTTTTT. The variable domain in full, completed from reference TRBV5-1 and TRBJ1-4, reads KAGVTQTPRYLIKTRGQQVTLSCSPISGHRSVSWYQQTPGQGLQFLFEYFSETQRNKGNFPGRFSGRQFSNSRSEMNVSTLELGDSALYLCASSLRTDGQLFFGSGTQLSVL.

The V call is TRBV5-1, the J call TRBJ2-7; 8 bases map to TRBD1. This CDR3 comprises 14 residues. The germline CDR1 and CDR2 sequences are SGHRS and YFSETQ. Losses at the gene ends were 4 bases for V and 4 bases for J; bases not matched to a gene: 7. CDR3 protein: CASSQVTGEYEQYF. The DNA for the CDR3 is TGCGCCAGCAGCCAGGTGACAGGGGAATACGAGCAGTACTTC.

J is TRBJ1-5 and V is TRBV7-9; D gene ambiguous. V was clipped by 4 bases and J by 0 bases, with 4 bases between them. The CDR3 loop spans 13 amino acids. Germline assignment: CDR1 SEHNR and CDR2 FQNEAQ (reference sequence). The CDR3 is CASSSDSNQPQHF. CDR3 nucleotide sequence: TGTGCCAGCAGCTCGGATAGCAATCAGCCCCAGCATTTT.

The chain joins TRBV29-1 to TRBJ1-3, with D possibly matching TRBD1 (5 bases). V was cut by 0 bases and J by 4 bases, with 22 bases left in between. Germline loops: CDR1 SQVTM, CDR2 ANQGSEA. The CDR3 is 18 amino acids. The CDR3 loop reads CSVEDPSDTYARGNTIYF. The DNA for the CDR3 is TGCAGCGTTGAAGACCCCTCGGACACCTATGCACGGGGAAACACCATATATTTT.

The V and J genes are TRBV4-1 and TRBJ1-5, with no clear D. Between the trimmed V and J ends, which lost 3 bases and 6 bases, there was a span of 15 bases. Germline assignment: CDR1 MGHRA and CDR2 YSYEKL. This CDR3 has 15 amino acids. The CDR3 here is CASSHVAQLAQPQHF. DNA for the CDR3: TGCGCCAGCAGCCACGTTGCGCAGCTCGCTCAGCCCCAGCATTTT.

V usage is TRBV7-9 and J usage is TRBJ1-1; D remains ambiguous. The germline gives CDR1 SEHNR, CDR2 FQNEAQ (reference sequence). V was cut by 1 base and J by 4 bases, with 7 bases left in between. CDR3 length: 13 residues. DNA for the CDR3: TGTGCCAGCAGCTTAGATTTGGGCACTGAAGCTTTCTTT. Translation: CASSLDLGTEAFF. The complete variable domain, with remaining parts taken from reference TRBV7-9 and TRBJ1-1, reads DTGVSQNPRHKITKRGQNVTFRCDPISEHNRLYWYRQTLGQGPEFLTYFQNEAQLEKSRLLSDRFSAERPKGSFSTLEIQRTEQGDSAMYLCASSLDLGTEAFFGQGTRLTVV.

The chain combines TRBV9 with TRBJ1-3; D gene unclear. The germline V gene has CDR1 SGDLS and CDR2 YYNGEE. The CDR3 consists of 17 residues. The V and J ends lost 3 bases and 3 bases respectively, with 19 bases between them. The CDR3 DNA is TGTGCCAGCAGCGCTTCCGGGAGGGAAGAATTTGGAAACACCATATATTTT. This sequence encodes CASSASGREEFGNTIYF.

This rearrangement joins TRBV7-7 to TRBJ2-7, with D uncertain. Deletions cut 1 base from V and 0 bases from J, with 4 bases between. Germline CDR1 reads SSHAT; CDR2 reads FNYEAQ (reference sequence). The CDR3 totals 13 residues. The DNA for the CDR3 is TGTGCCAGCAGCTTAGATGTCTCCTACGAGCAGTACTTC. Translated, it gives CASSLDVSYEQYF. The full variable domain, its missing parts supplied by reference TRBV7-7 and TRBJ2-7, is GAGVSQSPRYKVTKRGQDVTLRCDPISSHATLYWYQQALGQGPEFLTYFNYEAQPDKSGLPSDRFSAERPEGSISTLTIQRTEQRDSAMYRCASSLDVSYEQYFGPGTRLTVT.

This clone occurred a few times. The genes are TRBV25-1 and TRBJ1-2, with TRBD1 identical over 7 bases. V lost 5 bases, J lost 2 bases, and 5 bases stayed unmatched. Germline V gene data show CDR1 as MGHDK and CDR2 as SYGVNS. The CDR3 contains 14 residues. The CDR3 DNA reads TGTGCCAGCAGTAGGGACAGCATAAACTATGGCTACACCTTC. Translated: CASSRDSINYGYTF.

The CDR3: CASSFSANTEAFF. The CDR3 DNA sequence: TGTGCCAGCAGTTTCTCAGCGAACACTGAAGCTTTCTTT. The chain uses TRBV27 and TRBJ1-1; D unresolved. V was shortened by 3 bases and J by 1 base, with 6 bases between the two germline ends. In germline, CDR1 is MNHEY, CDR2 SMNVEV (reference sequence). The CDR3 contains 13 residues.

The rearrangement joins TRBV7-2 to TRBJ2-7, with D perhaps TRBD2 (5 bases). Trimming cost V 5 bases and J 7 bases, with 12 bases left between them. The length of the CDR3 is 12 residues. Germline V gene sequence: CDR1 SGHTA, CDR2 FQGNSA. CDR3 in DNA: TGTGCCAGCAGCCCCCCACTAGGTGAGCAGTACTTC. Amino acid sequence: CASSPPLGEQYF.